A single sample is the source of the 25 T cell receptor beta chains below, sequenced in a study of tumor-infiltrating lymphocytes in primary liver carcinoma. Starting material of about 480 ng total RNA yielded TCR beta cDNA via a constant-region primer. A slightly modified ARM-PCR protocol with three nested multiplex PCR rounds produced these TCR beta libraries. Primers for the first two PCR rounds were TRBV1-TRBV30 forward primers and a C-beta reverse primer (roughly 10 cycles per round). In TCRdb, the multiplex PCR reads were re-called with MiXCR into one record per CDR3 protein. The data hold around 120,000 distinct CDR3 sequences, with around 60% observed a single time. DNA and RNA were both co-extracted from around 20-30 mg of bulk tissue that had not been sorted. Sequencing used liver tumor tissue from sampling region 1. Subset denoted: tumor region T1, superior pole. All receptors derive from a woman aged 60-75 years with primary liver carcinoma and hepatitis B virus infection.

This clonotype occurred once. Compared with germline, one end of the junction differs, possibly owing to a read error. This rearrangement joins TRBV25-1 to TRBJ1-2; D remains unclear. CDR1 and CDR2 from the germline V gene are MGHDK and SYGVNS. The CDR3 is 14 amino acids. The CDR3 loop is CVSSEPTANYGYTF. The CDR3 DNA follows: TGTGTCAGCAGTGAGCCGACCGCTAACTATGGCTACACCTTC.

This clonotype was seen at least ten times. The J gene is TRBJ2-3, the V gene TRBV7-9; 10 bases are a match to TRBD2. The CDR3 sequence is 14 residues long. The trim removed 7 bases at V and 6 bases at J, leaving 7 bases unmatched. Germline CDR1 is SEHNR and CDR2 is FQNEAQ (reference sequence). This chain's CDR3 is CASNEAGGPDTQYF. The CDR3 DNA follows: TGTGCCAGCAACGAAGCGGGAGGGCCTGATACGCAGTATTTT.

This clonotype appeared many times. This rearrangement joins TRBV6-1 to TRBJ2-1, with 12 bases identical to TRBD2. V dropped 6 bases and J dropped 0; count of bases not matched to a gene: 15. The germline CDR1 and CDR2 sequences are MNHNS and SASEGT. The CDR3 has 20 amino acids. The CDR3 region is CASSLRTSGTKLASYNEQFF. In nucleotides, the CDR3 is TGTGCCAGCAGCCTCCGGACTAGCGGGACGAAACTCGCCTCCTACAATGAGCAGTTCTTC.

This clonotype has just one count. This CDR3 fails to terminate in the conserved phenylalanine or tryptophan, so it likely reflects a read error. The V gene is TRBV11-2, the J gene TRBJ2-6; weak D call: TRBD1 (5 bases). This CDR3 is built from 15 residues. CDR1 is SGHAT, CDR2 FQNNGV, per germline. This CDR3 reads CVSSFETAGANVLTI. The CDR3 nucleotides are TGTGTCAGCAGCTTCGAGACAGCTGGGGCCAACGTCCTGACTATC.

This clonotype occurred many times. The chain combines TRBV28 with TRBJ2-1; 7 bases are a match to TRBD2. CDR3 length: 14 amino acids. V was pared by 8 bases and J by 8 bases, with 12 bases of the junction left unmatched. Germline CDR1 reads MDHEN; CDR2 reads SYDVKM. CDR3 in DNA: TGTGCCAGCGCCTTCGGGGGAGGGCTTTATGAGCAGTTCTTC. Amino acid sequence: CASAFGGGLYEQFF. Full variable domain (remainder filled in from reference TRBV28 and TRBJ2-1): DVKVTQSSRYLVKRTGEKVFLECVQDMDHENMFWYRQDPGLGLRLIYFSYDVKMKEKGDIPEGYSVSREKKERFSLILESASTNQTSMYLCASAFGGGLYEQFFGPGTRLTVL.

On this clonotype: One junction end disagrees with the germline gene, perhaps due to a read error. This chain uses TRBV4-1 with TRBJ2-2, with D possibly being TRBD1 or TRBD2 (7 bases each). The CDR3 extends over 16 amino acids. CDR1 and CDR2 from the germline V gene are MGHRA and YSYEKL. The CDR3 nucleotides read TGCACCAGCAGCCAAGTGGGGAGGGGGCATACCGGCGAGCTGTTTTTT. Protein: CTSSQVGRGHTGELFF.

As concerns this clonotype: This may be a read error, as it is one base from a much larger clone. The chain carries TRBV6-6 and TRBJ2-7; 9 bases map to TRBD2. Trimming cost V 2 bases and J 5 bases; bases outside gene matches: 13. CDR3 length equals 17 residues. Germline-derived CDR1 and CDR2 are MNHNY and SVGAGI (reference sequence). The CDR3 reads CASSYAVRVLAGDEQYF. CDR3 DNA: TGTGCCAGCAGTTACGCGGTAAGGGTACTAGCGGGCGACGAGCAGTACTTC.

This rearrangement joins TRBV24-1 to TRBJ1-2; D perhaps matches TRBD1 (6 bases). This CDR3 contains 14 residues. Germline V CDR1 and CDR2: KGHDR, SFDVKD. With 4 bases removed from V and 5 bases from J, the gap between germline ends came to 13 bases. Here the CDR3 DNA reads TGTGCCACCAGTGACTCCACAGGGATTTATGGCTACACCTTC. Translation: CATSDSTGIYGYTF.

The chain recombines TRBV28 with TRBJ2-1; TRBD2 matches 14 bases. CDR3 size: 17 residues. V shed 5 bases and J 1 base; nucleotides not matched to a gene: 4. Germline V gene lookup returns CDR1 MDHEN and CDR2 SYDVKM. The CDR3 nucleotides read TGTGCCAGCAGTGGGACTAGCGGGAGTCGGTCCTACAATGAGCAGTTCTTC. Its translation: CASSGTSGSRSYNEQFF.

Points on this clonotype: The missing conserved phenylalanine or tryptophan at the end of this CDR3 makes a read error likely. The rearrangement uses TRBV11-2 and TRBJ1-2; TRBD1 matches at 7 bases. Germline V gene lookup returns CDR1 SGHAT and CDR2 FQNNGV. The CDR3 sequence is 15 residues long. Written as DNA, the CDR3 is TGTGCCTGCAGCTTAGAGGGGGCCAGTGGCGGTGGTTACACCCTC. The encoded protein is CACSLEGASGGGYTL.

For this clonotype: A read error may account for a junction end that differs from germline. The chain is built from TRBV6-1 and TRBJ2-4, with D maybe TRBD1 (6 bases). The CDR3 sequence is 16 residues long. The germline V gene has CDR1 MNHNS and CDR2 SASEGT. The CDR3 loop is CVSSELARGIQNIQYF. CDR3 coding DNA: TGTGTCAGCAGTGAACTGGCCAGGGGTATCCAAAACATTCAGTACTTC.

On this clonotype: This may come from a read error, since a much larger clone is one base off. The DNA of the CDR3 is TGCGCCAGCAGTGAGTCGGTATCCGGTTCACCCCTCTACTTT. This codes for CASSESVSGSPLYF. This rearrangement joins TRBV10-2 to TRBJ1-6; D remains ambiguous. From germline, CDR1 is WSHSY and CDR2 SAAADI. The CDR3 contains 14 residues.

On this clonotype: In this CDR3 the conserved last residue, phenylalanine or tryptophan, is missing, so a read error is likely. The genes are TRBV5-4 and TRBJ1-1, with TRBD1 as a possible D gene (6 bases). The V gene's germline CDR1 is SGHNT and CDR2 YYREEE (reference sequence). The CDR3 has 15 residues. V was shortened by 3 bases and J by 3 bases, with 15 bases between the two germline ends. The CDR3 DNA is TGTGCCAGCAGCTGGCGGACAGAGAGGGACACTGAAGCTTTCTCT. Translation gives CASSWRTERDTEAFS.

This clonotype has a handful of counts. This could be a read error, since a much larger clone is one nucleotide away. This chain links TRBV6-1 with TRBJ1-1, with no clear D. V was trimmed by 8 bases and J by 1 base, leaving 14 bases between them. Germline-derived CDR1 and CDR2 are MNHNS and SASEGT. The CDR3 loop spans 14 amino acids. The CDR3 DNA reads as TGTGCCAGCGGCCTGATTGCAGAGAACACTGAAGCTTTCTTT. This sequence encodes CASGLIAENTEAFF.

The J gene is TRBJ1-1, the V gene TRBV18; D gene ambiguous. V dropped 9 bases and J dropped 4 bases, with 21 bases sitting between them. CDR3 length equals 15 residues. CDR1 KGHSH and CDR2 LQKENI come from the germline V gene. CDR3 protein: CARSIRGKGSTEAFF. The CDR3 DNA reads as TGTGCCAGATCAATTCGTGGGAAGGGAAGCACTGAAGCTTTCTTT.

Points on this clonotype: One end of the junction fails to match germline, which may point to a read error. The chain is built from TRBV4-2 and TRBJ2-2; D perhaps matches TRBD2 (5 bases). Looked up from germline, CDR1 is LGHNA and CDR2 is YNFKEQ. The CDR3 is 16 amino acids. CDR3 sequence (DNA): TGTGCCGCCCAACGCACCTTCGGAGATCCCACGAGGGAGTTGTTTTTT. Protein: CAAQRTFGDPTRELFF.

Ten or more counts support this clonotype. This chain joins TRBV6-6 and TRBJ2-1, with 8 bases identical to TRBD1. The ends lost 3 bases at V and 2 bases at J; junction bases unmatched: 9. The CDR3 has 17 residues. Germline CDR1 reads MNHNY; CDR2 reads SVGAGI (reference sequence). DNA for the CDR3: TGTGCCAGCAGTTATACGGCAGGGGGCTCGCCCTACAATGAGCAGTTCTTC. This encodes CASSYTAGGSPYNEQFF.

The chain is built from TRBV28 and TRBJ2-3, with TRBD2 matching 11 bases. Losses at the gene ends were 7 bases for V and 5 bases for J; bases not matched to a gene: 8. Per the germline V gene, CDR1 is MDHEN and CDR2 is SYDVKM. The CDR3 contains 15 residues. CDR3 region: CASTYTSGRRDTQYF. The CDR3 coding sequence is TGTGCCAGCACCTATACTAGCGGGAGACGAGATACGCAGTATTTT.

Regarding this clonotype: A read error may account for a junction end that differs from germline. The chain couples TRBV28 to TRBJ2-1, with D possibly matching TRBD1 (5 bases). Germline CDR1 reads MDHEN; CDR2 reads SYDVKM. The CDR3 totals 15 residues. CDR3 nucleotides: TGTGCCAGCAGGATTAGGGGATATCAAGGGGATGAGCATTTCTTC. This codes for CASRIRGYQGDEHFF. Drawing the rest from reference TRBV28 and TRBJ2-1, the complete variable domain is DVKVTQSSRYLVKRTGEKVFLECVQDMDHENMFWYRQDPGLGLRLIYFSYDVKMKEKGDIPEGYSVSREKKERFSLILESASTNQTSMYLCASRIRGYQGDEHFFGPGTRLTVL.

The V and J genes are TRBV11-2 and TRBJ1-1; 8 bases agree with TRBD1. The CDR3 is 13 amino acids. V was pared by 6 bases and J by 13 bases, with 13 bases of the junction left unmatched. The V gene's germline CDR1 is SGHAT and CDR2 FQNNGV. CDR3 region: CASRDRDHTEVFF. DNA of the CDR3: TGTGCCAGCAGGGACAGGGACCACACTGAGGTTTTCTTT.

The chain couples TRBV11-2 to TRBJ2-7, with 8 positions matching TRBD2. V lost 2 bases and J lost 12; bases outside the gene matches: 9. The V gene's germline CDR1 is SGHAT and CDR2 FQNNGV. The CDR3 runs 13 residues. CDR3 sequence reads: CASSLTSGSGRYF. CDR3 nucleotides: TGTGCCAGCAGCTTAACTAGCGGAAGCGGGCGGTACTTC.

A note on this clonotype: A read error may account for a junction end that differs from germline. The J gene is TRBJ2-7, the V gene TRBV11-1; 8 bases fit TRBD1. Germline V gene sequence: CDR1 SGHAT, CDR2 FQDESV (reference sequence). The CDR3 contains 15 residues. The CDR3 DNA is TGTGCCAGCAGCTACCCCGGGACAGGAGCTTACGGGCAGTACTTC. Residues: CASSYPGTGAYGQYF. Based on the CDR3 plus reference TRBV11-1 and TRBJ2-7, the full variable domain is EAEVAQSPRYKITEKSQAVAFWCDPISGHATLYWYRQILGQGPELLVQFQDESVVDDSQLPKDRFSAERLKGVDSTLKIQPAELGDSAMYLCASSYPGTGAYGQYFGPGTRLTVT.

This clonotype has more than one count but fewer than ten. The V and J genes are TRBV7-6 and TRBJ2-1; 11 nucleotides match TRBD2. This CDR3 region has 16 residues. The germline gives CDR1 SGHVS, CDR2 FNYEAQ. CDR3 bases: TGTGTCAACAGCCGTGCGGGGACTAGCGGTGACAATGAGCAGTTCTTC. It is translated as CVNSRAGTSGDNEQFF.

This clonotype was counted many times. The chain carries TRBV12-3 or TRBV12-4 and TRBJ2-3, with D possibly matching TRBD1 (6 bases). This CDR3 region has 16 residues. The V end was cut by 3 bases, the J end by 1 base, with 14 bases between. This CDR3 reads CASSLPQGRGTDTQYF. CDR3 DNA sequence: TGTGCCAGCAGTTTGCCCCAGGGGCGAGGCACAGATACGCAGTATTTT.

At least ten counts were recorded for this clonotype. V and J are TRBV10-3 and TRBJ2-5; 7 nucleotides line up with TRBD1. The V gene end was trimmed by 4 bases and the J gene end by 2 bases; junction bases not matched to a gene: 13. The CDR3 covers 17 residues. The V gene's germline CDR1 is ENHRY and CDR2 SYGVKD. This chain's CDR3 is CAISVRFRGQEQETQYF. CDR3 sequence (DNA): TGTGCCATCAGTGTGAGGTTCCGTGGACAGGAACAAGAGACCCAGTACTTC.